One and the same sample provided the 4 T cell receptor beta chains below, sequenced in a study of cytomegalovirus exposure and HLA in healthy donors. The PCR made use of 60 Vbeta and 13 Jbeta primers. Method: immunoSEQ multiplex PCR; TCRdb's copy keeps in-frame clones and lacks some. Of 100,000 to 150,000 clones detected, about four fifths appear once; the ten largest clones hold 2.2%. The sequenced material came from PBMCs. Receptor source: a middle-aged woman in good health and CMV-seronegative.

V is TRBV19 and J is TRBJ2-4; TRBD1 agrees at 9 bases. Germline CDR1 LNHDA, CDR2 SQIVND (reference sequence). This CDR3 contains 17 residues. Trimming took 1 base from V and 2 from J; bases not matched to a gene: 6. This chain's CDR3 is CASSIGGGTGPKNIQYF. In DNA, the CDR3 is TGTGCCAGTAGTATAGGGGGTGGGACAGGGCCCAAAAACATTCAGTACTTC.

This clone was counted a single time. The chain couples TRBV29-1 to TRBJ1-1; weak D call: TRBD1 (5 bases). Per the germline V gene, CDR1 is SQVTM and CDR2 is ANQGSEA. The V and J ends lost 4 bases and 9 bases respectively, with 21 bases between them. This CDR3 comprises 14 residues. CDR3 DNA sequence: TGCAGCGTTGGGGAGGGACGGGGGGTGGTGAAAGCTTTCTTT. It translates to CSVGEGRGVVKAFF.

The count of this clone is one. The chain recombines TRBV7-9 with TRBJ2-3; D is uncertain. Trimming removed 2 bases from V and 1 base from J, with 7 bases in between. Germline CDR1 reads SEHNR; CDR2 reads FQNEAQ (reference sequence). CDR3 length: 14 residues. CDR3 sequence reads: CASSLFEGTDTQYF. In nucleotides, the CDR3 is TGTGCCAGCAGCTTATTTGAGGGCACAGATACGCAGTATTTT.

This chain uses TRBV4-1 with TRBJ1-6; D not resolved. CDR1 and CDR2 from the germline V gene are MGHRA and YSYEKL. V dropped 0 bases and J dropped 7 bases, with 4 bases sitting between them. The CDR3 is 13 residues long. CDR3 in amino acids: CASSQDRNSPLHF. The CDR3 DNA is TGCGCCAGCAGCCAAGATCGGAATTCACCCCTCCACTTT.